Listed below are T cell receptor beta chains from one sample, sequenced in a study of human T cells and chemical hapten exposure. TCRdb analysed the RACE reads with MiXCR anew, one entry per CDR3 protein. Here the sample spans 82,000 or so distinct CDR3 sequences, 10% to 15% being singletons. The sample consisted of whole blood, taken in connection with sensitization to the hapten diphenylcyclopropenone (DPC). These receptors originate from a woman in her fifties or sixties with alopecia areata. Some clones in this sample may be carry-over from other donors' samples. Each CDR3 is given with its conserved first and last residue. Each record gives: V gene, J gene, D gene, clone size, CDR3 DNA, CDR3 protein. The D gene is left open where the match is weak. Clone size is not always given. Where it is, it says once, few, many or a class for expanded clones.

v_call: TRBV20-1
j_call: TRBJ2-5
d_call: TRBD1
clone_size: -
cdr3_nt: TGCAGTGCTAGTAGGGTCCGGAGAATGTACCGGGACAGGGGGCGAGAGACCCAGTACTTC
cdr3_aa: CSASRVRRMYRDRGRETQYF

v_call: TRBV11-2
j_call: TRBJ2-7
d_call: -
clone_size: many
cdr3_nt: TGTGCCAGCAGCTTATTCAGCGAGCAGTACTTC
cdr3_aa: CASSLFSEQYF

v_call: TRBV6-2/TRBV6-3
j_call: TRBJ2-7
d_call: TRBD1
clone_size: many
cdr3_nt: TGTGCCAGCAGAACTGACAGGGCCACTGCAACCTACGAGCAGTACTTC
cdr3_aa: CASRTDRATATYEQYF

v_call: TRBV20-1
j_call: TRBJ2-2
d_call: -
clone_size: many
cdr3_nt: TGCAGTGCTAGATTAGTGTCCGGGGAGCTGTTTTTT
cdr3_aa: CSARLVSGELFF

v_call: TRBV29-1
j_call: TRBJ2-3
d_call: TRBD1
clone_size: many
cdr3_nt: TGCAGCGTTGGGGTTTTCAGGGGGCTCGGCGCAGATACGCAGTATTTT
cdr3_aa: CSVGVFRGLGADTQYF

v_call: TRBV11-2
j_call: TRBJ2-7
d_call: TRBD1
clone_size: few
cdr3_nt: TGTGCCAGCAGCTTAGGGCCAGGGGGCCGGACCTACGAGCAGTACTTC
cdr3_aa: CASSLGPGGRTYEQYF

v_call: TRBV11-2
j_call: TRBJ2-1
d_call: TRBD2
clone_size: -
cdr3_nt: TGTGCCAGCGGGACTAGCGGGAGCTATGAGCAGTTCTTC
cdr3_aa: CASGTSGSYEQFF

v_call: TRBV10-3
j_call: TRBJ2-7
d_call: -
clone_size: many
cdr3_nt: TGTGCCATCAGAGAGTATACCAGCTCCTACGAGCAGTACTTC
cdr3_aa: CAIREYTSSYEQYF

v_call: TRBV18
j_call: TRBJ1-5
d_call: -
clone_size: many
cdr3_nt: TGTGCCAGCTCGCCCGTTGCAGGGACGGGCAATCAGCCCCAGCATTTT
cdr3_aa: CASSPVAGTGNQPQHF

v_call: TRBV20-1
j_call: TRBJ1-1
d_call: -
clone_size: many
cdr3_nt: TGCAGTGCTAGAGATCTCAAAGGCGGACCTGAAGCTTTCTTT
cdr3_aa: CSARDLKGGPEAFF

v_call: TRBV29-1
j_call: TRBJ1-1
d_call: -
clone_size: -
cdr3_nt: TGCAGCGTCTCGACAGACTGGAACACTGAAGCTTTCTTT
cdr3_aa: CSVSTDWNTEAFF

v_call: TRBV7-9
j_call: TRBJ1-1
d_call: -
clone_size: few
cdr3_nt: TGTGCCAGCAGCTTACAGATCGTTTCTGCTTTCTTT
cdr3_aa: CASSLQIVSAFF

v_call: TRBV29-1
j_call: TRBJ1-4
d_call: TRBD1
clone_size: many
cdr3_nt: TGCAGCGTTGAACTCACAGGGGAGGTTGAAAAACTGTTTTTT
cdr3_aa: CSVELTGEVEKLFF

v_call: TRBV7-6
j_call: TRBJ1-1
d_call: -
clone_size: many
cdr3_nt: TGTGCCAGCAGCTTGAACGGGGAAAACACTGAAGCTTTCTTT
cdr3_aa: CASSLNGENTEAFF

v_call: TRBV7-2
j_call: TRBJ2-5
d_call: -
clone_size: many
cdr3_nt: TGTGCCAGCAGCAAAACGGGGTACCAAGAGACCCAGTACTTC
cdr3_aa: CASSKTGYQETQYF

v_call: TRBV20-1
j_call: TRBJ1-1
d_call: -
clone_size: -
cdr3_nt: TGCAGTGCTAGGTCAGGGAGGGCCACTGAAGCTTTCTTT
cdr3_aa: CSARSGRATEAFF

v_call: TRBV20-1
j_call: TRBJ2-3
d_call: -
clone_size: few
cdr3_nt: TGCAGTGCTAGAGAATCGGCTAGCACAGATACGCAGTATTTT
cdr3_aa: CSARESASTDTQYF

v_call: TRBV11-2
j_call: TRBJ2-7
d_call: -
clone_size: -
cdr3_nt: TGTGCCAGCAGCTTAGGTAACTACGAGCAGTACTTC
cdr3_aa: CASSLGNYEQYF

v_call: TRBV6-5
j_call: TRBJ2-3
d_call: TRBD2
clone_size: many
cdr3_nt: TGTGCCAGCTGCGCATTAAGCGGGAACGCAGATACGCAGTATTTT
cdr3_aa: CASCALSGNADTQYF

v_call: TRBV19
j_call: TRBJ2-3
d_call: TRBD2
clone_size: few
cdr3_nt: TGTGCCAGTAGTTCCGGACTAGCGTCCCTGGGAGATACGCAGTATTTT
cdr3_aa: CASSSGLASLGDTQYF

v_call: TRBV9
j_call: TRBJ1-1
d_call: TRBD1
clone_size: few
cdr3_nt: TGTGCCAGAAACAGGGGAGCTTTCTTT
cdr3_aa: CARNRGAFF

v_call: TRBV12-3/TRBV12-4
j_call: TRBJ2-1
d_call: TRBD1
clone_size: many
cdr3_nt: TGTGCCAGCAGGCCGTGGACAGGGTTGGGCGAGCAGTTCTTC
cdr3_aa: CASRPWTGLGEQFF

v_call: TRBV2
j_call: TRBJ2-7
d_call: -
clone_size: -
cdr3_nt: TGTGCCAGCAGTGATTGGGACTCGCGGCTAGGGCAGTACTTC
cdr3_aa: CASSDWDSRLGQYF

v_call: TRBV29-1
j_call: TRBJ2-1
d_call: -
clone_size: many
cdr3_nt: TGCAGCGCGGAGGGGACAGTAGACAATGAGCAGTTCTTC
cdr3_aa: CSAEGTVDNEQFF

v_call: TRBV29-1
j_call: TRBJ2-7
d_call: -
clone_size: -
cdr3_nt: TGCAGCGGTCGCGTAACAGGGTCGTACGAGCAGTACTTC
cdr3_aa: CSGRVTGSYEQYF

v_call: TRBV6-6
j_call: TRBJ1-5
d_call: TRBD1
clone_size: few
cdr3_nt: TGTGCCGCCATGGACAGGGCAAATCAGCCCCAGCATTTT
cdr3_aa: CAAMDRANQPQHF